The present entry profiles one T cell receptor (beta chain) with its context. The sample is drawn from a study of OX40 agonist ivuxolimab in advanced cancers. Per the germline V gene, CDR1 is SGHTA and CDR2 is FQGNSA. V gave up 5 bases and J gave up 0 bases, with 17 bases separating them. The CDR3 length is 16 residues. TCRdb's copy holds only in-frame clones and misses some; the assay was immunoSEQ multiplex PCR. Among around 18,000 clones listed, 85% to 90% were seen once. The rearrangement uses TRBV7-2 and TRBJ2-7; D may match TRBD1 or TRBD2 (6 bases each). This receptor was obtained from an adult with an advanced solid tumor such as melanoma, head and neck, liver or kidney cancer. Sequences were derived from CD4+ or CD8+ T cells sorted from blood, sampled in a trial of the OX40 agonist ivuxolimab. The CDR3 DNA is TGTGCCAGCAGCATACAGGGAGCGGGTTCCTCCTACGAGCAGTACTTC. It specifies CASSIQGAGSSYEQYF.